The rows below give T cell receptor beta chains drawn from one sample of a study of T cells in Graves' hyperthyroidism and ophthalmopathy. TCRdb reprocessed the multiplex PCR reads via MiXCR and lists one record per CDR3 protein. The sample carries roughly 290,000 distinct CDR3 sequences, over 15% recorded once. Sequencing was carried out using blood. These TCRs come from a woman in her sixties or seventies with Graves' ophthalmopathy. CDR3s include the opening cysteine and the closing phenylalanine or tryptophan. The D gene is left open where the match is weak.

d_gene,j_gene,v_gene,CDR3aa
.,TRBJ2-3,TRBV3-1,CASSQGQGTDTQYF
TRBD1,TRBJ1-2,TRBV28,CASSYPGTGGYGYTF
TRBD1,TRBJ2-7,TRBV7-2,CASSLRSTGESYEQYF
TRBD2,TRBJ2-5,TRBV6-1,CASGRGTETQYF
.,TRBJ1-2,TRBV3-1,CASSQVAGYGYTF
TRBD1,TRBJ2-7,TRBV20-1,CSASDREDEQYF
.,TRBJ2-2,TRBV2,CASSEYITGELFF
TRBD2,TRBJ2-3,TRBV27,CASSSSGHEVYTQYF
.,TRBJ2-3,TRBV7-8,CASHPSVGGRTDTQYF
.,TRBJ1-6,TRBV6-2/TRBV6-3,CASSYSRTGNSPLHF
TRBD2,TRBJ2-3,TRBV3-1,CASSQVGAGESDTQYF
TRBD1,TRBJ1-1,TRBV29-1,CSADRGRTEAFF
TRBD1,TRBJ1-6,TRBV7-2,CASSWGRGYNSPLHF
TRBD1,TRBJ2-6,TRBV3-1,CASSRQGTANVLTF
.,TRBJ1-6,TRBV19,CASTRSGAESNSPLHF
.,TRBJ1-6,TRBV9,CASSVEGGVGNSPLHF
.,TRBJ2-3,TRBV5-5,CASSLFRGTLTDTQYF
TRBD2,TRBJ2-1,TRBV18,CASSPRGAGAFSEQFF
.,TRBJ2-7,TRBV27,CASKRTRGSEQYF
.,TRBJ2-1,TRBV10-1,CASSGDLYNEQFF
.,TRBJ2-1,TRBV9,CASSVAGTVASNEQFF
.,TRBJ2-1,TRBV6-2/TRBV6-3,CASTHGNEQFF
TRBD1,TRBJ2-7,TRBV7-7,CASSQGQVYEQYF
.,TRBJ1-3,TRBV7-9,CASSSSSGGNTIYF
.,TRBJ1-2,TRBV19,CASRFWRGGNGYTF
TRBD2,TRBJ2-2,TRBV5-5,CASSSDPTIAGDITGELFF
.,TRBJ1-6,TRBV10-3,CAIATGLNSPLHF
.,TRBJ1-2,TRBV5-5,CASSLTQWRGYTF
.,TRBJ1-1,TRBV20-1,CSAKAGRDHEAFF
TRBD1,TRBJ2-3,TRBV7-9,CASSKDRGTDTQYF
.,TRBJ2-7,TRBV7-2,CASSLELGKYEQYF
.,TRBJ2-7,TRBV20-1,CSARGQGHGEQYF
TRBD1,TRBJ2-2,TRBV6-2/TRBV6-3,CASSLGTGAGELFF
.,TRBJ2-1,TRBV20-1,CSASMPGEQFF
TRBD2,TRBJ2-3,TRBV4-1,CASSQVGTREYF
.,TRBJ1-1,TRBV6-2/TRBV6-3,CASSYTTGAVVTEAFF
TRBD1,TRBJ2-2,TRBV19,CASQPTGADTGELFF
.,TRBJ2-1,TRBV6-1,CASSENRRDEQFF
TRBD1,TRBJ2-5,TRBV28,CASSSDRVETQYF
TRBD1,TRBJ1-2,TRBV20-1,CSARGPGGSYGYTF
.,TRBJ1-2,TRBV11-2,CASSSGGGAGYGYTF
.,TRBJ2-7,TRBV5-1,CASSLDPGLAKAEQYF
TRBD2,TRBJ2-7,TRBV29-1,CSAEGSRAGGSYEQYF
.,TRBJ2-4,TRBV20-1,CSARDTGKNIQYF
TRBD1,TRBJ1-4,TRBV3-1,CASSQTGGTNEKLFF
.,TRBJ2-3,TRBV11-3,CASSLDRVGTDTQYF